Listed here are 21 T cell receptor beta chains from one sample, sequenced in a study of beta chain features in type 1 diabetes. Study findings and constraints: All four CD4+ subsets from Type 1 diabetes patients carried moderately but significantly shorter TCRB CDR3s.

Their target antigens are unknown. Reverse transcription of all isolated RNA meant that expressed TCRB transcripts were sequenced. Sequencing was performed with immunoSEQ multiplex PCR; in TCRdb, only in-frame clones are kept and a portion is missing. This sample has 100,000 to 150,000 clones, with 9% found just once. The sequenced sample was central memory CD4+ T cells from blood. These receptors were taken from a man younger than 40 with type 1 diabetes.

This clone occurred a few times. V usage is TRBV27 and J usage is TRBJ1-6, with TRBD1 matching over 8 bases. Unmatched junction bases numbered 8, after V lost 5 bases and J lost 5 bases. Germline V gene sequence: CDR1 MNHEY, CDR2 SMNVEV (reference sequence). The CDR3 runs 16 residues. In DNA, the CDR3 is TGTGCCAGCAGTCTTCAGGGGGCGAGGCATAATTCACCCCTCCACTTT. This gives the protein CASSLQGARHNSPLHF.

The chain couples TRBV28 to TRBJ2-1; TRBD2 is a possible D gene (6 bases). Germline V CDR1 and CDR2: MDHEN, SYDVKM. V lost 10 bases to trimming and J lost 0 bases, with 13 bases between them. CDR3 size: 14 residues. The CDR3 is CATAPGSSYNEQFF. The CDR3 DNA reads as TGTGCCACCGCCCCCGGGAGCTCCTACAATGAGCAGTTCTTC.

This rearrangement joins TRBV7-9 to TRBJ1-5; 9 bases are shared with TRBD1. The germline CDR1 and CDR2 sequences are SEHNR and FQNEAQ (reference sequence). The CDR3 length is 15 residues. The V gene end was trimmed by 5 bases and the J gene end by 4 bases; junction bases not matched to a gene: 6. CDR3 in amino acids: CASSTTGGRNQPQHF. The CDR3 DNA reads as TGTGCCAGCAGCACGACAGGGGGTCGGAATCAGCCCCAGCATTTT.

This clone was picked up many times. V usage is TRBV7-2 and J usage is TRBJ1-1; TRBD1 matches 7 bases. Germline trimming cut 3 bases from V and 5 bases from J; bases unmatched to any gene: 3. Germline V gene sequence: CDR1 SGHTA, CDR2 FQGNSA. This CDR3 comprises 13 residues. The CDR3: CASSFHRGTEAFF. The CDR3 bases are TGTGCCAGCAGCTTCCACAGGGGAACTGAAGCTTTCTTT.

There are a few counts of this clone. V usage is TRBV7-3 and J usage is TRBJ1-1, with D perhaps matching TRBD1 (5 bases). Trimming cost V 4 bases and J 1 base, with 7 bases left between them. The CDR3 has 13 residues. The V gene's germline CDR1 is SGHTA and CDR2 FQGTGA. This CDR3 is CASSSGQNTEAFF. As DNA, the CDR3 is TGTGCCAGCAGCTCCGGACAGAACACTGAAGCTTTCTTT.

This clone came up a few times. The rearrangement joins TRBV5-4 to TRBJ2-5; 8 bases are a match to TRBD1. V was pared by 4 bases and J by 2 bases, with 7 bases of the junction left unmatched. This CDR3 spans 15 amino acids. Per germline, CDR1 SGHNT and CDR2 YYREEE (reference sequence). The CDR3 loop reads CASSTTGGAQETQYF. CDR3 nucleotide sequence: TGTGCCAGCAGCACCACAGGGGGAGCGCAAGAGACCCAGTACTTC.

This clone has more than one count but fewer than ten. This chain uses TRBV6-5 with TRBJ2-4; D possibly corresponds to TRBD2 (6 bases). Germline V gene sequence: CDR1 MNHEY, CDR2 SVGAGI. V lost 6 bases, J lost 1 base, and 13 bases lay in between. The CDR3 sequence is 15 residues long. The CDR3 reads CASRAGGLAKNIQYF. As DNA, the CDR3 is TGTGCCAGCAGGGCCGGGGGTCTGGCCAAAAACATTCAGTACTTC.

The chain links TRBV9 to TRBJ1-1; perhaps TRBD1 as D (5 bases). The V and J ends lost 0 bases and 3 bases respectively, with 9 bases between them. The V gene's germline CDR1 is SGDLS and CDR2 YYNGEE. The CDR3 is 14 residues long. CDR3 coding DNA: TGTGCCAGCAGCGTAGGGGGAGGGGACACTGAAGCTTTCTTT. Translated: CASSVGGGDTEAFF.

The chain uses TRBV2 and TRBJ2-2, with D perhaps TRBD2 (5 bases). Germline V gene sequence: CDR1 SNHLY, CDR2 FYNNEI. The CDR3 loop spans 14 amino acids. V lost 3 bases and J lost 7, with 12 bases in between. Here the CDR3 DNA reads TGTGCCAGCAGTGAGGACTCCTGGGACGGGGAGCTGTTTTTT. Amino acid sequence: CASSEDSWDGELFF.

This clone was counted at least ten times. V gene TRBV2 combines with J gene TRBJ1-2; D is ambiguous. In germline, CDR1 is SNHLY, CDR2 FYNNEI. V lost 0 bases and J lost 3, with 8 bases in between. The CDR3 has 14 residues. CDR3 in amino acids: CASSEAPQYYGYTF. The CDR3 nucleotides are TGTGCCAGCAGTGAAGCGCCACAGTACTATGGCTACACCTTC.

V is TRBV9 and J is TRBJ1-1, with D possibly matching TRBD1 (6 bases). Germline V gives CDR1 SGDLS, CDR2 YYNGEE. This CDR3 has 13 amino acids. The ends were cut back, 5 bases at V and 5 bases at J, with 13 bases in the middle. DNA of the CDR3: TGTGCCAGCAGTTGGGGGCGAGGGACTGAAGCTTTCTTT. Its translation: CASSWGRGTEAFF.

This clone was detected ten times or more. V gene TRBV7-2 combines with J gene TRBJ1-5; 7 bases fit TRBD1. V lost 5 bases, J lost 7 bases, and 8 bases stayed unmatched. The CDR3 loop spans 14 amino acids. The germline gives CDR1 SGHTA, CDR2 FQGNSA. Here the CDR3 reads CASSPSGGYQPQHF. The CDR3 region has the DNA TGTGCCAGCAGCCCCTCAGGGGGGTACCAGCCCCAGCATTTT. Combining the CDR3 with reference TRBV7-2 and TRBJ1-5 gives the whole variable domain GAGVSQSPSNKVTEKGKDVELRCDPISGHTALYWYRQSLGQGLEFLIYFQGNSAPDKSGLPSDRFSAERTGGSVSTLTIQRTQQEDSAVYLCASSPSGGYQPQHFGDGTRLSIL.

This clone came up a few times. This chain connects TRBV7-9 to TRBJ2-5, with TRBD1 matching over 7 bases. This CDR3 has 17 residues. V was pared by 1 base and J by 2 bases, with 10 bases of the junction left unmatched. Germline V lookup: CDR1 SEHNR, CDR2 FQNEAQ (reference sequence). The CDR3 region has the DNA TGTGCCAGCAGCTTAGATCTCCCGGGACAGCTTCAAGAGACCCAGTACTTC. Protein sequence: CASSLDLPGQLQETQYF.

This chain links TRBV2 with TRBJ2-5; 7 nucleotides match TRBD2. Germline V gene sequence: CDR1 SNHLY, CDR2 FYNNEI. The length of the CDR3 is 13 residues. Trimming took 4 bases from V and 5 from J; bases not matched to a gene: 4. CDR3 loop: CASSAGRRETQYF. CDR3 in DNA: TGTGCCAGCAGTGCCGGGAGGCGGGAGACCCAGTACTTC.

The gene calls are TRBV19 and TRBJ1-4; 7 positions agree with TRBD1. Germline lookup yields CDR1 LNHDA and CDR2 SQIVND (reference sequence). CDR3 length equals 15 residues. V was clipped by 8 bases and J by 0 bases; unmatched bases: 6. CDR3 loop: CASGNGQATNEKLFF. The CDR3 DNA follows: TGTGCCAGTGGCAACGGACAGGCAACTAATGAAAAACTGTTTTTT.

This clone came up many times. Within the sample, other DNA sequences also encode this same CDR3. This rearrangement joins TRBV5-1 to TRBJ2-3, with TRBD1 matching 7 bases. The CDR3 is 14 amino acids. Germline CDR1 is SGHRS and CDR2 is YFSETQ. J gave up 2 bases and V 4 bases, and 4 bases lay outside the gene matches. The DNA for the CDR3 is TGCGCCAGCAGCCCGGACAGGATCACAGATACGCAGTATTTT. Its protein is CASSPDRITDTQYF.

This chain uses TRBV4-3 with TRBJ2-2; 7 nucleotides align to TRBD1. Germline lookup yields CDR1 LGHNA and CDR2 YSLEER. The V and J ends lost 1 base and 3 bases, in that order; junction bases with no gene match: 11. CDR3 length equals 18 residues. This CDR3 reads CASSQVRAGDRDTGELFF. Written as DNA, the CDR3 is TGCGCCAGCAGCCAAGTAAGGGCCGGGGACAGAGACACCGGGGAGCTGTTTTTT.

This clone was seen at least ten times. The CDR3 reads CASSMDRVDTQYF. CDR3 DNA: TGTGCCAGCAGCATGGACAGGGTTGATACGCAGTATTTT. The chain carries TRBV7-2 and TRBJ2-3, with 8 bases matching TRBD1. The CDR3 length is 13 residues. The V gene end was trimmed by 5 bases and the J gene end by 6 bases; junction bases not matched to a gene: 4. The germline gives CDR1 SGHTA, CDR2 FQGNSA.

The V call is TRBV11-2, the J call TRBJ1-5, with D unclear. Germline loops: CDR1 SGHAT, CDR2 FQNNGV. The CDR3 totals 13 residues. The V and J ends lost 2 bases and 6 bases respectively, with 8 bases between them. The CDR3 protein is CASSLSGGQPQHF. As DNA, the CDR3 is TGTGCCAGCAGCTTAAGCGGCGGTCAGCCCCAGCATTTT.

The chain is built from TRBV9 and TRBJ1-1; TRBD1 matches 9 bases. V was pared by 3 bases and J by 1 base, with 4 bases of the junction left unmatched. The germline CDR1 and CDR2 sequences are SGDLS and YYNGEE. CDR3 length equals 15 residues. The DNA of the CDR3 is TGTGCCAGCAGCGCATTGACAGGGGGGAACACTGAAGCTTTCTTT. Translated: CASSALTGGNTEAFF.

This clone has more than one count but fewer than ten. The J gene is TRBJ2-7, the V gene TRBV18, with TRBD1 matching over 7 bases. The CDR3 contains 13 residues. Germline V gene lookup returns CDR1 KGHSH and CDR2 LQKENI. V shed 6 bases, J shed 5 bases, and the junction held 7 bases outside the gene matches. The CDR3 region has the DNA TGTGCCAGCTCCCGACAGGGAATGGACGAGCAGTACTTC. This translates into CASSRQGMDEQYF.